These 20 T cell receptor beta chains were sequenced from one sample in a study of blood T cell repertoires in COVID-19. The table came from immunoSEQ multiplex PCR; TCRdb's copy has only in-frame clones and leaves some out. The top ten hold approximately 30% of the sample, which has roughly 70,000 clones, around 87% seen once. The sequencing input was peripheral blood. The receptors were sampled from a woman of 80 years or more with active or convalescent COVID-19.

The chain joins TRBV6-4 to TRBJ2-3; D uncertain. The CDR3 has 14 amino acids. Germline values: CDR1 MRHNA, CDR2 SNTAGT. Trimming stripped 6 bases from V and 2 bases from J, with 12 bases between. CDR3 loop: CASSRRSFTDTQYF. The DNA for the CDR3 is TGTGCCAGCAGCAGACGGAGCTTCACAGATACGCAGTATTTT.

The gene calls are TRBV18 and TRBJ1-5, with D uncertain. This CDR3 is 15 amino acids long. Germline V gives CDR1 KGHSH, CDR2 LQKENI. V shed 3 bases and J shed 1 base, with 10 bases lying between them. The CDR3 loop is CASSPSGASNQPQHF. The CDR3 DNA reads as TGTGCCAGCTCACCTTCTGGAGCCAGCAATCAGCCCCAGCATTTT.

The CDR3 nucleotides read TGTGCCACCGCTAGTGGAAATCAGCCCCAGCATTTT. Encoded protein: CATASGNQPQHF. The rearrangement joins TRBV28 to TRBJ1-5; D not certain. The CDR3 is 12 amino acids. The germline V and J ends were trimmed by 10 bases and 4 bases, with 11 bases remaining between them. CDR1 and CDR2 from the germline V gene are MDHEN and SYDVKM. Looking up the rest from reference TRBV28 and TRBJ1-5 gives the full variable domain: DVKVTQSSRYLVKRTGEKVFLECVQDMDHENMFWYRQDPGLGLRLIYFSYDVKMKEKGDIPEGYSVSREKKERFSLILESASTNQTSMYLCATASGNQPQHFGDGTRLSIL.

CDR3 coding DNA: TGTGCCAGCAGTTTATTGGGACAGGCGGCAGGCTATGGCTACACCTTC. Its translation: CASSLLGQAAGYGYTF. This sequence joins TRBV28 and TRBJ1-2, with 8 bases that match TRBD1. Germline lookup yields CDR1 MDHEN and CDR2 SYDVKM. The CDR3 runs 16 residues. V shed 1 base, J shed 4 bases, and the junction held 8 bases outside the gene matches.

This clone came up once. The chain carries TRBV5-8 and TRBJ2-5, with 8 bases matching TRBD1. The germline gives CDR1 SGHTS, CDR2 YDEGEE. Trimming cost V 4 bases and J 5 bases; bases outside gene matches: 7. The CDR3 is 14 residues long. CDR3 DNA: TGTGCCAGCAGCCACAGGACAGGGACGGAGACCCAGTACTTC. Translating gives CASSHRTGTETQYF.

CDR3 amino acids: CASRFIAGGLGGELFF. The DNA for the CDR3 is TGTGCAAGTCGCTTTATAGCGGGGGGTCTGGGCGGGGAGCTGTTTTTT. The chain couples TRBV12-2 to TRBJ2-2; no check of the table's D call, TRBD2, against the DNA was made. TRBV12-2 is flagged as a pseudogene. CDR3 length: 16 residues.

V usage is TRBV4-1 and J usage is TRBJ1-1, with no clear D. The germline gives CDR1 MGHRA, CDR2 YSYEKL. The CDR3 length is 15 residues. V was trimmed by 4 bases and J by 0 bases, leaving 12 bases between them. The CDR3, as DNA: TGCGCCAGCAGCCGAGGTGGGGAGCTGAACACTGAAGCTTTCTTT. Translated: CASSRGGELNTEAFF.

The CDR3 sequence is CASSLSVIGTRTDTQYF. The DNA for the CDR3 is TGTGCCAGCAGTTTATCGGTCATCGGGACTAGGACAGATACGCAGTATTTT. V gene TRBV27 combines with J gene TRBJ2-3; 8 bases match TRBD2. The CDR3 sequence is 17 residues long. V lost 0 bases and J lost 3; bases outside the gene matches: 8. Germline CDR1 is MNHEY and CDR2 is SMNVEV (reference sequence).

This CDR3 is CATSRERTSGADTQYF. The CDR3 DNA reads as TGTGCCACCAGCAGAGAACGGACTAGCGGGGCAGATACGCAGTATTTT. The V gene is TRBV15, the J gene TRBJ2-3, with 12 bases aligning to TRBD2. Germline V gene sequence: CDR1 LNHNV, CDR2 YYDKDF (reference sequence). The CDR3 sequence is 16 residues long. Trimming at V came to 0 bases and at J to 4 bases, leaving 2 bases not matched to a gene.

The chain links TRBV4-3 to TRBJ1-2; 8 bases align to TRBD1. The V gene end was trimmed by 1 base and the J gene end by 0 bases; junction bases not matched to a gene: 19. Germline-derived CDR1 and CDR2 are LGHNA and YSLEER. This CDR3 contains 21 residues. This CDR3 is CASSQGPLQGDPVEANYGYTF. DNA of the CDR3: TGCGCCAGCAGCCAAGGGCCCTTACAGGGGGACCCAGTCGAAGCTAACTATGGCTACACCTTC.

The chain is built from TRBV18 and TRBJ2-7; D is uncertain. Trimming pared 6 bases from V and 2 bases from J, leaving 14 bases between. CDR1 and CDR2 (germline): KGHSH, LQKENI. The CDR3 runs to 14 residues. The CDR3 nucleotides are TGTGCCAGCTCCCCAAGTGGGCTGACCTACGAGCAGTACTTC. As protein: CASSPSGLTYEQYF.

The chain combines TRBV19 with TRBJ1-1; TRBD1 agrees at 9 bases. The V and J ends lost 6 bases and 6 bases, in that order; junction bases with no gene match: 5. The CDR3 sequence is 13 residues long. CDR1 and CDR2 from the germline V gene are LNHDA and SQIVND (reference sequence). This chain's CDR3 is CASRLTGGPEAFF. CDR3 in DNA: TGTGCCAGTAGGCTAACAGGGGGCCCTGAAGCTTTCTTT.

DNA for the CDR3: TGTGCCAGCAGCCTCAGACAGGGGCTTTATAATTCACCCCTCCACTTT. As protein: CASSLRQGLYNSPLHF. The V gene is TRBV14, the J gene TRBJ1-6, with TRBD1 identical over 8 bases. Trimming took 4 bases from V and 4 from J; bases not matched to a gene: 6. The CDR3 sequence is 16 residues long. Per germline, CDR1 SGHDN and CDR2 FVKESK.

V gene TRBV5-1 combines with J gene TRBJ2-3; 7 nucleotides agree with TRBD2. The CDR3 is 18 amino acids. CDR1 and CDR2 from the germline V gene are SGHRS and YFSETQ. V shed 0 bases, J shed 2 bases, and the junction held 12 bases outside the gene matches. CDR3 protein: CASSLARTRPGNTDTQYF. The CDR3 nucleotides are TGCGCCAGCAGCTTGGCCCGGACTAGACCCGGAAACACAGATACGCAGTATTTT.

The gene calls are TRBV18 and TRBJ1-2, with a weak D call TRBD1 (5 bases). The CDR3 consists of 13 residues. Trimming cost V 0 bases and J 9 bases, with 11 bases left between them. Per germline, CDR1 KGHSH and CDR2 LQKENI. CDR3 coding DNA: TGTGCCAGCTCACCACCGGGGGGGAGAAGCTACACCTTC. It is translated as CASSPPGGRSYTF.

CDR3 DNA: TGTGCCAGTACTTCCCTGGGGGGCTACAATGAGCAGTTCTTC. Translated: CASTSLGGYNEQFF. This chain connects TRBV19 to TRBJ2-1, with D tentatively TRBD2 (6 bases). Germline V gene lookup returns CDR1 LNHDA and CDR2 SQIVND (reference sequence). CDR3 length equals 14 residues. V lost 7 bases and J lost 3, with 13 bases in between.

The chain combines TRBV19 with TRBJ2-1; TRBD2 matches at 14 bases. The germline V gene has CDR1 LNHDA and CDR2 SQIVND (reference sequence). V trimming: 1 base; J trimming: 0 bases; junction bases outside the gene matches: 5. CDR3 size: 19 residues. The CDR3 reads CASSIGGTSGGSSYNEQFF. The CDR3 region has the DNA TGTGCCAGTAGTATAGGCGGGACTAGCGGGGGTAGCTCCTACAATGAGCAGTTCTTC.

The chain joins TRBV7-2 to TRBJ2-3, with TRBD2 matching over 12 bases. Trimming removed 4 bases from V and 2 bases from J; junction bases left unmatched: 7. Germline V gene data show CDR1 as SGHTA and CDR2 as FQGNSA. The CDR3 extends over 17 amino acids. The CDR3 nucleotides read TGTGCCAGCAGCTCGCGGACTAGCGGGGTAAACACAGATACGCAGTATTTT. This gives the protein CASSSRTSGVNTDTQYF.

This rearrangement joins TRBV7-2 to TRBJ2-3, with D maybe TRBD1 (7 bases). V was trimmed by 5 bases and J by 4 bases, leaving 22 bases between them. The CDR3 has 17 amino acids. CDR1 SGHTA and CDR2 FQGNSA come from the germline V gene. The CDR3 DNA follows: TGTGCCAGCAGCCTCAGCTTCAGGGGGGCCCGGGCAGATACGCAGTATTTT. Translating gives CASSLSFRGARADTQYF.

The chain uses TRBV24-1 and TRBJ2-5; TRBD2 is a possible D gene (6 bases). CDR1 KGHDR and CDR2 SFDVKD come from the germline V gene. CDR3 size: 15 residues. V was trimmed by 4 bases and J by 9 bases, leaving 20 bases between them. The CDR3 DNA follows: TGTGCCACCAGTGACCTCTGGGCGGGGAAGATGGCCCAGTACTTC. Protein product: CATSDLWAGKMAQYF.